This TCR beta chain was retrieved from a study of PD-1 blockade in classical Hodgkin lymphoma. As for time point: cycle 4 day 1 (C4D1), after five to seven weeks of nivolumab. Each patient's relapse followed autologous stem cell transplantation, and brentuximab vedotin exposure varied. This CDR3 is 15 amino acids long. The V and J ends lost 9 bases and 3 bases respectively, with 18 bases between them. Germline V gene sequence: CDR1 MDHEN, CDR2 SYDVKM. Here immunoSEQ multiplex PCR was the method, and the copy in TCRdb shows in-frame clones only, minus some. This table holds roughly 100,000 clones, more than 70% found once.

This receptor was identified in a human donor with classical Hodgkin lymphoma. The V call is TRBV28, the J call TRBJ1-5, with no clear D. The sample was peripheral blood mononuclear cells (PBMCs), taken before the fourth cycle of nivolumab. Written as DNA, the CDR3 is TGTGCCAGTTACAAGGGCGGGCTACTCAATCAGCCCCAGCATTTT. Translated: CASYKGGLLNQPQHF.